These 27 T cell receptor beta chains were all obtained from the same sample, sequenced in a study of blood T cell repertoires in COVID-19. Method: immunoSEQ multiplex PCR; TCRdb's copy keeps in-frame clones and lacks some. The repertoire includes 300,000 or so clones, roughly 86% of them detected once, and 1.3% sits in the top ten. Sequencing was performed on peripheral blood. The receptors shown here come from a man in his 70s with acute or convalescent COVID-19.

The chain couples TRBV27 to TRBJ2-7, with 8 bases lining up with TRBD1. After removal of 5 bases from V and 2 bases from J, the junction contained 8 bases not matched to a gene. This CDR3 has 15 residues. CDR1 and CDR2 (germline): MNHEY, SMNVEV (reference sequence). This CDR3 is CASSPRDRSTYEQYF. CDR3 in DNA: TGTGCCAGCAGTCCCCGGGACAGGAGCACCTACGAGCAGTACTTC.

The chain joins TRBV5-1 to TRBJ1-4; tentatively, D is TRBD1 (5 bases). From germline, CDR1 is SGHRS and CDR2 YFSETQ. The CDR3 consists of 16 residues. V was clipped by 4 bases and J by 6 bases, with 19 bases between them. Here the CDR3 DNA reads TGCGCCAGCAGCATCGTCCCGAGGGGAGGGGATGAAAAACTGTTTTTT. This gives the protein CASSIVPRGGDEKLFF.

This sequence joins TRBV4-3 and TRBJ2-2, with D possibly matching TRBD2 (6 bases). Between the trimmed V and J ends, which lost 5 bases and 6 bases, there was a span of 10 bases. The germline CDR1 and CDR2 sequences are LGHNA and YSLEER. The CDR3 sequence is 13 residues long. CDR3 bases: TGCGCCAGCAGCGCACTAGCTGCCGGGGAGCTGTTTTTT. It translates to CASSALAAGELFF.

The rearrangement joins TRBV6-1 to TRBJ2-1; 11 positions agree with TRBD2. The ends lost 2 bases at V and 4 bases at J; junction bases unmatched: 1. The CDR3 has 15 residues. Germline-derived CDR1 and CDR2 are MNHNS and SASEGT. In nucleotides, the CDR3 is TGTGCCAGCAGTGAAAGGACTAGCGGGTACAATGAGCAGTTCTTC. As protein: CASSERTSGYNEQFF.

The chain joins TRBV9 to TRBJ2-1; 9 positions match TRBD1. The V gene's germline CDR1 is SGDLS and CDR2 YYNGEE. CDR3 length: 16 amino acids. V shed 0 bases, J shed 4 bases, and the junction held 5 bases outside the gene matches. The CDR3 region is CASSVGGQGAYNEQFF. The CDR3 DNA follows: TGTGCCAGCAGCGTAGGGGGACAGGGAGCTTACAATGAGCAGTTCTTC.

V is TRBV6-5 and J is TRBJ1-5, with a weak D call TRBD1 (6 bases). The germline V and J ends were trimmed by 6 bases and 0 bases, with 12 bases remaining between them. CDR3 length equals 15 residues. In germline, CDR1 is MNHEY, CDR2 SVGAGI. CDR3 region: CASRETGNSNQPQHF. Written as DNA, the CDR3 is TGTGCCAGCAGAGAGACAGGAAATAGCAATCAGCCCCAGCATTTT.

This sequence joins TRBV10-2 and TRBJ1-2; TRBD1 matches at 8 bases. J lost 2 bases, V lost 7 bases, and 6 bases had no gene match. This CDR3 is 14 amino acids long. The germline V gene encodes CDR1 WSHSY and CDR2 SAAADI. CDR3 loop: CASTTAGGNYGYTF. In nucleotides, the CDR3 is TGCGCCAGCACTACCGCAGGGGGCAACTATGGCTACACCTTC.

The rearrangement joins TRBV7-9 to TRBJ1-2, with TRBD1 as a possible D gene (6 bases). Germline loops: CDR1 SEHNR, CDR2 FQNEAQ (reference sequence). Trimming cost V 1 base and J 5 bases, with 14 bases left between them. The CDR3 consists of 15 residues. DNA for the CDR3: TGTGCCAGCAGCTTAGGGGCAGGGGATACATATGGCTACACCTTC. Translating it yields CASSLGAGDTYGYTF.

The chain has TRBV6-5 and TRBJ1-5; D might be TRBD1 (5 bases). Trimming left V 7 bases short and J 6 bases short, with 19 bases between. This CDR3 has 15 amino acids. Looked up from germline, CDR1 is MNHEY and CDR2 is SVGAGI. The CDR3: CASTRDGGTSQPQHF. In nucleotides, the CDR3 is TGTGCCAGCACCCGAGATGGGGGGACGAGTCAGCCCCAGCATTTT.

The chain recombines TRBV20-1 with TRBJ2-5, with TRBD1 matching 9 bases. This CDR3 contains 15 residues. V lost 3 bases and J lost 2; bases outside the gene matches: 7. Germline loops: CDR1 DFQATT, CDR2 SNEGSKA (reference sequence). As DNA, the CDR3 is TGCAGTGCTAGTTTTGGGACAGGGCTTCAAGAGACCCAGTACTTC. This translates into CSASFGTGLQETQYF.

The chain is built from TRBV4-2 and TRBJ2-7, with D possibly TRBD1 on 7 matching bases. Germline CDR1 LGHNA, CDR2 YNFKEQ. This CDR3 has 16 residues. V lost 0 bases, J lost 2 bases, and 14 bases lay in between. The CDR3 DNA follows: TGTGCCAGCAGCCAAGATTCGGACAGGAGGGCCTACGAGCAGTACTTC. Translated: CASSQDSDRRAYEQYF.

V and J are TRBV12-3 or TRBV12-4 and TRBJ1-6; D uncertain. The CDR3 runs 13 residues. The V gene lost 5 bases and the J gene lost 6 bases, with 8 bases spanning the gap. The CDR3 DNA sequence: TGTGCCAGCAGTCTGGGGAGTAATTCACCCCTCCACTTT. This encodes CASSLGSNSPLHF.

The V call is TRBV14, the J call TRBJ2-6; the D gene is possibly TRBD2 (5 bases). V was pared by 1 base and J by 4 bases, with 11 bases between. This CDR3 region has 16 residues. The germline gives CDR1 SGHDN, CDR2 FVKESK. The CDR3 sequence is CASSQVGLPGANVLTF. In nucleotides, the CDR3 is TGTGCCAGCAGCCAAGTAGGACTCCCGGGGGCCAACGTCCTGACTTTC.

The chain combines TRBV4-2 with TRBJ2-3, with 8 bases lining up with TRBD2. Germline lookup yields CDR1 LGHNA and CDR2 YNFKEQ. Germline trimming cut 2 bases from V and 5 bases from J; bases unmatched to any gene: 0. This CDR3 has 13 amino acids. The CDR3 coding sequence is TGTGCCAGCAGCCAACTAGCGGGAGATACGCAGTATTTT. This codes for CASSQLAGDTQYF.

CDR3 amino acids: CASSQEGTGGYGYTF. The CDR3, as DNA: TGCGCCAGCAGCCAAGAGGGGACAGGGGGCTATGGCTACACCTTC. The V and J genes are TRBV4-3 and TRBJ1-2; 11 positions match TRBD1. The ends lost 0 bases at V and 4 bases at J; junction bases unmatched: 1. CDR3 length equals 15 residues. Germline-derived CDR1 and CDR2 are LGHNA and YSLEER.

CDR3 DNA sequence: TGTGCCACTCAATCTCCAGGGAACTATAATTCACCCCTCCACTTT. This sequence encodes CATQSPGNYNSPLHF. The chain combines TRBV10-3 with TRBJ1-6; D may be TRBD1 (5 bases). V shed 10 bases and J shed 3 bases, with 16 bases lying between them. Germline V CDR1 and CDR2: ENHRY, SYGVKD. CDR3 size: 15 residues.

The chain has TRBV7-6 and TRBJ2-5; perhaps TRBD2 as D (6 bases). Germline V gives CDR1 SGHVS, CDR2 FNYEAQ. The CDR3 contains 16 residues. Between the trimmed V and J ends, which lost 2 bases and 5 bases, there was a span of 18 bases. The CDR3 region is CASSLHSPGEGETQYF. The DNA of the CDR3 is TGTGCCAGCAGCTTACACTCCCCGGGGGAAGGGGAGACCCAGTACTTC. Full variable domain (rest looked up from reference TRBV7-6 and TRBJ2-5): GAGVSQSPRYKVTKRGQDVALRCDPISGHVSLYWYRQALGQGPEFLTYFNYEAQQDKSGLPNDRFSAERPEGSISTLTIQRTEQRDSAMYRCASSLHSPGEGETQYFGPGTRLLVL.

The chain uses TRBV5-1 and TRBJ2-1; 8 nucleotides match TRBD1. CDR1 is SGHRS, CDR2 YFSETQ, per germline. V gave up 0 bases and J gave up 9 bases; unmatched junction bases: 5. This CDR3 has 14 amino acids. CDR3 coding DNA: TGCGCCAGCAGCTTGGAGAGGACAGGGCTTGAGCAGTTCTTC. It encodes CASSLERTGLEQFF.

The CDR3 region has the DNA TGTGCCAGTAGTATTGAACAGGGGAGCTCCTACGAGCAGTACTTC. This sequence encodes CASSIEQGSSYEQYF. The V and J genes are TRBV19 and TRBJ2-7; TRBD1 matches 7 bases. The V gene's germline CDR1 is LNHDA and CDR2 SQIVND (reference sequence). V shed 3 bases and J 0 bases; nucleotides not matched to a gene: 5. This CDR3 has 15 residues.

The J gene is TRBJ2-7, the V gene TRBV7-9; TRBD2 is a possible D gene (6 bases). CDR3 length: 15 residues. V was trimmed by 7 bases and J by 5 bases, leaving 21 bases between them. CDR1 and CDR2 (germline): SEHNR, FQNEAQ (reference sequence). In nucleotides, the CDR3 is TGTGCCAGCACCGGAGAATGGGGGGACTGGAACGAGCAGTACTTC. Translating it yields CASTGEWGDWNEQYF. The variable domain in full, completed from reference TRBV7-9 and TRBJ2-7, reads DTGVSQNPRHKITKRGQNVTFRCDPISEHNRLYWYRQTLGQGPEFLTYFQNEAQLEKSRLLSDRFSAERPKGSFSTLEIQRTEQGDSAMYLCASTGEWGDWNEQYFGPGTRLTVT.

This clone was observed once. Here the CDR3 DNA reads TGTGCCAGTAGTATAGGAGGCGACGGAACTGAAGCTTTCTTT. This codes for CASSIGGDGTEAFF. This chain uses TRBV19 with TRBJ1-1; no definite D call. CDR1 and CDR2 (germline): LNHDA, SQIVND (reference sequence). The CDR3 covers 14 residues. Deletions cut 1 base from V and 5 bases from J, with 11 bases between.

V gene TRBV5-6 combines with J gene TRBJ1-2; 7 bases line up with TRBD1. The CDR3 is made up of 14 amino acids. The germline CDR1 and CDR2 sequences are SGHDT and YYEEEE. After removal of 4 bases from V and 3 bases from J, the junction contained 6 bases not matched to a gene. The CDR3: CASSSRTGDYGYTF. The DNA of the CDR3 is TGTGCCAGCAGCAGCCGGACAGGAGACTATGGCTACACCTTC.

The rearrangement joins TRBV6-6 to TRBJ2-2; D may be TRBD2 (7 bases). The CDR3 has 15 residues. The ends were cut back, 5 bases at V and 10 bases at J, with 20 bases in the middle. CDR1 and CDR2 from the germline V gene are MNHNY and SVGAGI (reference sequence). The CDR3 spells CASSPRPGGREELFF. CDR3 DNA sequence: TGTGCCAGCAGTCCTAGGCCCGGGGGGCGGGAGGAGCTGTTTTTT.

The CDR3 is CASSQDRGGYNEQFF. In DNA form, the CDR3 reads TGCGCCAGCAGCCAAGATAGGGGGGGGTACAATGAGCAGTTCTTC. The rearrangement links TRBV4-1 to TRBJ2-1, with D maybe TRBD2 (7 bases). This CDR3 has 15 amino acids. The V and J ends lost 0 bases and 4 bases respectively, with 10 bases between them. From germline, CDR1 is MGHRA and CDR2 YSYEKL.

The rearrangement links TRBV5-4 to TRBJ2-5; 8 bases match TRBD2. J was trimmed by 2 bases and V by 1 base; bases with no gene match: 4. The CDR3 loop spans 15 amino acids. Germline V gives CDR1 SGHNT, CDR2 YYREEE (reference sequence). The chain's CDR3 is CASSLTSGIQETQYF. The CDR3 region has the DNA TGTGCCAGCAGCTTGACTAGCGGTATTCAAGAGACCCAGTACTTC.

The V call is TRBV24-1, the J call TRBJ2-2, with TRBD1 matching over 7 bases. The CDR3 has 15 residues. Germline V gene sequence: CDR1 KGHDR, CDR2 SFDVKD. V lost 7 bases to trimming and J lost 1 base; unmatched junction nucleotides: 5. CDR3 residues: CATSKNRGNTGELFF. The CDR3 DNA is TGTGCCACCAGCAAAAACAGGGGGAACACCGGGGAGCTGTTTTTT.

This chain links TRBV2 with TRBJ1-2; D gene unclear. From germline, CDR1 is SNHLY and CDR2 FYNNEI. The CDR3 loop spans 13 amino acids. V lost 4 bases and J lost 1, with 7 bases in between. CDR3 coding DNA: TGTGCCAGCAGTGGCGCAAATAACTATGGCTACACCTTC. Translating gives CASSGANNYGYTF.